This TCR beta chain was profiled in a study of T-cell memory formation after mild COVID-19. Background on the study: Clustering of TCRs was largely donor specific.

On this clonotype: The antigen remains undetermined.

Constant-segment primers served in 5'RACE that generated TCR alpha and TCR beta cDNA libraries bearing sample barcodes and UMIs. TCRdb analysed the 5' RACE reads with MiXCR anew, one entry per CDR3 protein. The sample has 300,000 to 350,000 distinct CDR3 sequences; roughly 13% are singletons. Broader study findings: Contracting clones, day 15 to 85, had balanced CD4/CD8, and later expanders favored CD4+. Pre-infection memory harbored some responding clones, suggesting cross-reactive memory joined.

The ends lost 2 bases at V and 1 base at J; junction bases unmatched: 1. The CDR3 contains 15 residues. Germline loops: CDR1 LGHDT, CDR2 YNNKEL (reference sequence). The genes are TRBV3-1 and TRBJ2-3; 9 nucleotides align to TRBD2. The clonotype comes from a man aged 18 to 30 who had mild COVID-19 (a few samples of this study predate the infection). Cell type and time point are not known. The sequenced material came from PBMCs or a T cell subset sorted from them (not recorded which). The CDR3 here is CASSQIAGGTDTQYF. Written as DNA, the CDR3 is TGTGCCAGCAGCCAAATAGCGGGGGGCACAGATACGCAGTATTTT.